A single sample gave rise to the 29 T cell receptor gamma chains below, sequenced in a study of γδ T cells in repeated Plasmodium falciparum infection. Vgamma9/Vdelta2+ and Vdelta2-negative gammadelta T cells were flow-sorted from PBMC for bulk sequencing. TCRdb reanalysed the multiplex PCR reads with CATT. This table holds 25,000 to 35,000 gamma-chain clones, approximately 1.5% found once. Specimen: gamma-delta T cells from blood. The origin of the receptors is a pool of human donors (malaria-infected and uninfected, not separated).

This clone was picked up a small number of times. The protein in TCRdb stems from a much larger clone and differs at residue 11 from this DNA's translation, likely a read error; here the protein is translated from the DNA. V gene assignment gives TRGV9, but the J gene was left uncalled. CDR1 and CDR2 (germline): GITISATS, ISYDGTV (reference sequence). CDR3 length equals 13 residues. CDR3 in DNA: TGTGCCTTGTGGCGGGGGCGGAGTCATAAGGAACTCTTT. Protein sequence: CALWRGRSHKELF.

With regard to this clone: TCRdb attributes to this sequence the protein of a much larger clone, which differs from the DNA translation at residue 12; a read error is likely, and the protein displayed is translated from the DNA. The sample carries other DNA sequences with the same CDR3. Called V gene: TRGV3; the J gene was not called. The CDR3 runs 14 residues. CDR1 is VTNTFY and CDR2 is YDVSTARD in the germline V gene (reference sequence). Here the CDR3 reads CATWDSPGGYKNLF. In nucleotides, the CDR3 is TGTGCCACCTGGGACAGTCCGGGGGGTTATAAGAATCTCTTT.

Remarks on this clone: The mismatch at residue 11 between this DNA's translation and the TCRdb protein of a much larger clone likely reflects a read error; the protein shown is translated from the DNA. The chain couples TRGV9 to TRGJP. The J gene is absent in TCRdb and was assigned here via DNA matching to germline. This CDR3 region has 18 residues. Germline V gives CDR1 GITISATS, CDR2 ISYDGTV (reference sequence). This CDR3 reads CALWDSNQQESGKKIKVF. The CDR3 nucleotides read TGTGCCTTGTGGGACTCAAACCAGCAAGAGTCGGGCAAAAAAATCAAGGTATTT.

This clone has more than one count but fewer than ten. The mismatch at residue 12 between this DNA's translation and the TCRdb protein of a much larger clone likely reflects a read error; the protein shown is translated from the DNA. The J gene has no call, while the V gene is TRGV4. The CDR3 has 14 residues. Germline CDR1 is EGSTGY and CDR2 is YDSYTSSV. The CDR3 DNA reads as TGTGCCACCTGGGATGGCCCTTCTTATTATAAGAGACTCTTT. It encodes CATWDGPSYYKRLF.

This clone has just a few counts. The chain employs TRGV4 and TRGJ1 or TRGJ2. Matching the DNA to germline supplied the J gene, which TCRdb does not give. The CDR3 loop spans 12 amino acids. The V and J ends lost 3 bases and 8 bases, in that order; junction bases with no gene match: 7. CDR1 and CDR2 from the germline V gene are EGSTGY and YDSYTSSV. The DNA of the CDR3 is TGTGCCACCTGGGATTTTCTTGATAAGAAACTCTTT. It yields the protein CATWDFLDKKLF.

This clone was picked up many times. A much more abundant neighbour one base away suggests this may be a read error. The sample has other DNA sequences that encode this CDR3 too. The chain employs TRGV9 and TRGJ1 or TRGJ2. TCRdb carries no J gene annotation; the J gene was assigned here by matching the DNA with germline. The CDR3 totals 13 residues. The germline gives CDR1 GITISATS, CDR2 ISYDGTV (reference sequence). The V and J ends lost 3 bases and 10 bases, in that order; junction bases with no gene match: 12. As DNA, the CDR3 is TGTGCCTTGTGGGAGACCCCGTGGTCCAAGAAACTCTTT. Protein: CALWETPWSKKLF.

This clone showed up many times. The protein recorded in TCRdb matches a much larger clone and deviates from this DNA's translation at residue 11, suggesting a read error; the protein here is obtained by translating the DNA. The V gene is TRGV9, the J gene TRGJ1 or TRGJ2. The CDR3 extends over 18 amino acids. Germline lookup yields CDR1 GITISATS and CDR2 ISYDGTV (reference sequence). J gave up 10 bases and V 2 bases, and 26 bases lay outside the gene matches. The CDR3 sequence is CALWEGHPGPVRYLKKLF. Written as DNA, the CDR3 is TGTGCCTTGTGGGAGGGCCACCCGGGTCCCGTACGCTACCTAAAGAAACTCTTT.

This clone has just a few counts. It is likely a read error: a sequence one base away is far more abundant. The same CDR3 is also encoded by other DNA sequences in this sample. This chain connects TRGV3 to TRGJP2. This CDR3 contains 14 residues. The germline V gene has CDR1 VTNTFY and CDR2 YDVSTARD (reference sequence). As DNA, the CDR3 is TGTGCTACCTGGGACAAGAAATTTGGTTGGATCAAGACGTTT. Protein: CATWDKKFGWIKTF.

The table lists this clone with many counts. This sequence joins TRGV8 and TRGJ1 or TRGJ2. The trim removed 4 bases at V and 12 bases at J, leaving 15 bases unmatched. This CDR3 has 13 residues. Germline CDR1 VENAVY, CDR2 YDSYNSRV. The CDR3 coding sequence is TGTGCCACCTGGGAATACATTACGCAGGGGAAACTCTTT. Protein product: CATWEYITQGKLF.

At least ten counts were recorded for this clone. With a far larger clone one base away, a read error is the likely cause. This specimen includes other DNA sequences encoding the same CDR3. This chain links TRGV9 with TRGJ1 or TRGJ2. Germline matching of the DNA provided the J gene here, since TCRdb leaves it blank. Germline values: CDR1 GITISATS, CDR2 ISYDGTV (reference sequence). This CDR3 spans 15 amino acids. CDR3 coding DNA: TGCGCCTTGTGGGAGGCAAGCCTCCCTTATTATAAGAAACTCTTT. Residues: CALWEASLPYYKKLF.

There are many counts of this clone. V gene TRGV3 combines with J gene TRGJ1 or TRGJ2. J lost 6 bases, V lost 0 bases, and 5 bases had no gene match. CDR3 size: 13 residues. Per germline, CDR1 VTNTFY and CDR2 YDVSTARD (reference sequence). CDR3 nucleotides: TGTGCCACCTGGGACAGGCGGTTTTATAAGAAACTCTTT. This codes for CATWDRRFYKKLF.

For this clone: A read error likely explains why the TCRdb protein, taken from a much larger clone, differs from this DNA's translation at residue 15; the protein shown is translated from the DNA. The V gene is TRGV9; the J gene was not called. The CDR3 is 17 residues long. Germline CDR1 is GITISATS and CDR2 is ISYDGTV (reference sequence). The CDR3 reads CALWEVKGELGKKIRVF. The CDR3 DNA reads TGTGCCTTGTGGGAGGTTAAAGGGGAGTTGGGCAAAAAAATCAGGGTATTT.

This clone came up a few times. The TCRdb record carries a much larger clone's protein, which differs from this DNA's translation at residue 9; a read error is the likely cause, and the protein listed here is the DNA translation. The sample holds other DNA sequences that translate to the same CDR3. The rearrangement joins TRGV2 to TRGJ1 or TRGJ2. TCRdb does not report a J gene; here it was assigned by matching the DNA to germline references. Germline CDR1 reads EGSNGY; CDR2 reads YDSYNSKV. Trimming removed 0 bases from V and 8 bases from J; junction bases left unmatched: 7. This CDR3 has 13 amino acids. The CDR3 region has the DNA TGTGCCACCTGGGACGGGCGTGGGGATAAGAAACTCTTT. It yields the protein CATWDGRGDKKLF.

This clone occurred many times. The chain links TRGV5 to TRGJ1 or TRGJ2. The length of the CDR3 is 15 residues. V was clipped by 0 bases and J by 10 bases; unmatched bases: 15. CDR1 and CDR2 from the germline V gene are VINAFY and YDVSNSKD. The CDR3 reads CATWDRQRIVPKKLF. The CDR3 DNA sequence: TGTGCCACCTGGGACAGGCAGAGGATAGTGCCAAAGAAACTCTTT.

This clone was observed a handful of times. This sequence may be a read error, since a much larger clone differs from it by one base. The chain's CDR3 is CALWEVQSPELGKKIKVF. The CDR3, as DNA: TGTGCCTTGTGGGAGGTGCAATCTCCAGAGCTGGGCAAAAAAATCAAGGTATTT. The chain combines TRGV9 with TRGJP. Assignment of the J gene here rests on matching the DNA to germline, because TCRdb gives none. Germline V gives CDR1 GITISATS, CDR2 ISYDGTV (reference sequence). The CDR3 totals 18 residues.

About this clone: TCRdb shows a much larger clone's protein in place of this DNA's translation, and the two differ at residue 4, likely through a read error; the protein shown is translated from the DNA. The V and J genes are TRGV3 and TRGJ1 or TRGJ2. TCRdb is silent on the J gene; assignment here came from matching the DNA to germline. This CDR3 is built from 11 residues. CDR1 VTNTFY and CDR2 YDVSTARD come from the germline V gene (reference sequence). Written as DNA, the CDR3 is TGTGCCACCCGGGACAGCCCCAAGAAACTCTTT. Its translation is CATRDSPKKLF.

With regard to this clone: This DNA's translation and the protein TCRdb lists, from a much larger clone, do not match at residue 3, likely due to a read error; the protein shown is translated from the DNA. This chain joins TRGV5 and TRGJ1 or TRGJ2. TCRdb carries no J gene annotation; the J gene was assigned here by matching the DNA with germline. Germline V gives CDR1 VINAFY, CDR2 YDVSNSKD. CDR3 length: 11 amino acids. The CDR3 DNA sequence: TGTGCCGCCTGGGACGGTGGGAAGAAACTCTTT. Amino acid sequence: CAAWDGGKKLF.

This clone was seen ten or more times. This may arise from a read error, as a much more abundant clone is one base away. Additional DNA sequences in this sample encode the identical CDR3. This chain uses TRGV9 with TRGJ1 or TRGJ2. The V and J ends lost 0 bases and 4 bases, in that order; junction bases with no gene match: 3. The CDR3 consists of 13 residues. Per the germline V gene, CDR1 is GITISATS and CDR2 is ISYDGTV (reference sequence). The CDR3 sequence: CALWEVPYYKKLF. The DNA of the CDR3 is TGTGCCTTGTGGGAGGTGCCCTATTATAAGAAACTCTTT.

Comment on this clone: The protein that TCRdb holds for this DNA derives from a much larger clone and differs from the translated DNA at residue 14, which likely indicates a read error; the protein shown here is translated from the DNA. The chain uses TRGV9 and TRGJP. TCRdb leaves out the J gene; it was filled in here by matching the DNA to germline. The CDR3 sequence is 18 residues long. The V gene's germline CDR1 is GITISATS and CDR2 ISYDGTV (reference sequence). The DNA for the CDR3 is TGTGCCTTGTGGGAGGTGCAGGGTGGGGAGTTGGGCAAAGAAATCAAGGTATTT. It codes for CALWEVQGGELGKEIKVF.

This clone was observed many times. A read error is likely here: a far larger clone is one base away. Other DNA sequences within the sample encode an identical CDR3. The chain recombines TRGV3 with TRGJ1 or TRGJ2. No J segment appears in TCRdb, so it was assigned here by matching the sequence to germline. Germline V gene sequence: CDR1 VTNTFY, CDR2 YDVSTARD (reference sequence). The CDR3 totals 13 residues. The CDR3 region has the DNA TGCGCCACCTGGGACTCGTGGTATTATAAGAAACTCTTT. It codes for CATWDSWYYKKLF.

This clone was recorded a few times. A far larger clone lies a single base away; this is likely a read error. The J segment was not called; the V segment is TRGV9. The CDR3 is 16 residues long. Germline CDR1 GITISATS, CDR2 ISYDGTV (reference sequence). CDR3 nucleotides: TGTGCCTTGTGGGAGGTGCAACCCAATATTTATTATAAGAGACTCTTT. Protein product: CALWEVQPNIYYKRLF.

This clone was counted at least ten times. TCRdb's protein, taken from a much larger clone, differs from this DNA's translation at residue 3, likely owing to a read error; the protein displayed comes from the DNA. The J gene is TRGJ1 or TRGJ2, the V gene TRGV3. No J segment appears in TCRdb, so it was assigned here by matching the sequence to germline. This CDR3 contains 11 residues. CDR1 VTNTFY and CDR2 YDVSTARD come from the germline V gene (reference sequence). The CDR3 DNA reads TGTGCCGCCTGGGCAAGGGATAAGAAACTCTTT. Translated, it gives CAAWARDKKLF.

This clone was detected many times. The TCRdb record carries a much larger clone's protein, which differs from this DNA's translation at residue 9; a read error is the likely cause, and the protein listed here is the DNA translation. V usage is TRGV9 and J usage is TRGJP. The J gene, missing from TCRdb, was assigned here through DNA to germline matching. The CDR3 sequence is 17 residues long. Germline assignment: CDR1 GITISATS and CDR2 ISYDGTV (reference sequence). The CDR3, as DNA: TGTGCCTTGTGGGAGGTGCCTCAAGGGTTGGGCAAAAAAATCAAGGTATTT. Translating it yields CALWEVPQGLGKKIKVF.

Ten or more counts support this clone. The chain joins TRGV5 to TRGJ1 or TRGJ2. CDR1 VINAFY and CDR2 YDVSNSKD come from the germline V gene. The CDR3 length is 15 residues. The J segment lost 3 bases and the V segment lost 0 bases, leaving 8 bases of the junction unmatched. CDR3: CATWDRRDCYYKKLF. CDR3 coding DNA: TGTGCCACCTGGGACAGGCGAGACTGTTATTATAAGAAACTCTTT.

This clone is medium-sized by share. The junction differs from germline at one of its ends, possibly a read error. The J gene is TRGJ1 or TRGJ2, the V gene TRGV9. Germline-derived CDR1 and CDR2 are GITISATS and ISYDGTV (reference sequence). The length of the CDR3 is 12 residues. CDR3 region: CALWENNYKKLF. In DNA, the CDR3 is TGTGCCTTGTGGGAGAATAATTATAAGAAACTCTTT.

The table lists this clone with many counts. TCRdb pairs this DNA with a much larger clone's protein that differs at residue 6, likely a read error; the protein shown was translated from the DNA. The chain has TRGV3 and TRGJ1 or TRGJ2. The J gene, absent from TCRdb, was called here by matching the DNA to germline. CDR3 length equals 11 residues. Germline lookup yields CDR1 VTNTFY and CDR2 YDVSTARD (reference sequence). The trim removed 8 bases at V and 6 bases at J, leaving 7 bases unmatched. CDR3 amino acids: CATSHTYKKLF. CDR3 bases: TGTGCCACCTCGCATACTTATAAGAAACTCTTT.

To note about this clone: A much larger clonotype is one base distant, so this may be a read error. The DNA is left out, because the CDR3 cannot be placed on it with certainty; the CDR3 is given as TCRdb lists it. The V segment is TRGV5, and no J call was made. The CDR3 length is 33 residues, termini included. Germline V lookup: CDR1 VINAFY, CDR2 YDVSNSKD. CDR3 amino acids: CATWDRIGIIIRNSLAVEQHWLSQVSIGRIQHF.

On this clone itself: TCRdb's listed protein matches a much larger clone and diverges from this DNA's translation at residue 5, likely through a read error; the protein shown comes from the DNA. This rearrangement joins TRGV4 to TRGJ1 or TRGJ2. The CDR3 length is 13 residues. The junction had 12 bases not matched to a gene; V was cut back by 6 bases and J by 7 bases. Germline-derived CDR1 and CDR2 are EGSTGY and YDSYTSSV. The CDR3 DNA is TGTGCCACCTGGAATAACCCTATCTATAAGAAACTCTTT. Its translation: CATWNNPIYKKLF.

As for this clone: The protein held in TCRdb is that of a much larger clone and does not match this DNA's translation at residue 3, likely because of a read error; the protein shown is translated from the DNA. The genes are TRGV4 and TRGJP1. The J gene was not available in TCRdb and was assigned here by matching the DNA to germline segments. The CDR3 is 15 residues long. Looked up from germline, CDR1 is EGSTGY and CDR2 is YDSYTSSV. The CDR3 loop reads CAAWECDTTGWFKIF. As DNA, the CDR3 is TGTGCCGCCTGGGAATGTGATACCACTGGTTGGTTCAAGATATTT.